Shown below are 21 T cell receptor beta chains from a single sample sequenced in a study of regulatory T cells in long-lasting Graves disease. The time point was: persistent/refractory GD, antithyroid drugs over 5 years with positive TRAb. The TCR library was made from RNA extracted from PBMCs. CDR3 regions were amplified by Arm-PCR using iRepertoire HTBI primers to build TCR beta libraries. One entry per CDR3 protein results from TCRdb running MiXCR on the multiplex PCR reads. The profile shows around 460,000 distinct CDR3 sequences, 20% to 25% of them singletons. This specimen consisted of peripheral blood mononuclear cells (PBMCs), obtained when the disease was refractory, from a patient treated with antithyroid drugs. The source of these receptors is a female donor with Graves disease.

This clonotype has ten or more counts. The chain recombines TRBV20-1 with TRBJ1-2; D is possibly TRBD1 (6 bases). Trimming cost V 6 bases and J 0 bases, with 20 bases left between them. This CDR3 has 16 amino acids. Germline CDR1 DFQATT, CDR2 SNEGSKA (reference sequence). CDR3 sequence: CSARNQPGDANYGYTF. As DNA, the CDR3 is TGCAGTGCCCGCAACCAACCAGGGGATGCTAACTATGGCTACACCTTC.

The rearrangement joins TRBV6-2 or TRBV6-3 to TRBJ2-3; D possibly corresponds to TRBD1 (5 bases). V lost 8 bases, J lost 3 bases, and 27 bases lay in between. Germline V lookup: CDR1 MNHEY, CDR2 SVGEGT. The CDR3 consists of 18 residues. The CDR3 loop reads CASALRRRFSGRTDTQYF. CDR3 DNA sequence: TGTGCCAGCGCCTTACGAAGGCGGTTTTCAGGGCGGACAGATACGCAGTATTTT.

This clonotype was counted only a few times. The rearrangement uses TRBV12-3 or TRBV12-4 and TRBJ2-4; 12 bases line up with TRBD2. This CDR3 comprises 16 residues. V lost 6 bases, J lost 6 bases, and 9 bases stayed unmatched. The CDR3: CASSLLAGGPGNIQYF. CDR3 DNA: TGTGCCAGCAGCCTTCTAGCGGGAGGGCCCGGAAACATTCAGTACTTC.

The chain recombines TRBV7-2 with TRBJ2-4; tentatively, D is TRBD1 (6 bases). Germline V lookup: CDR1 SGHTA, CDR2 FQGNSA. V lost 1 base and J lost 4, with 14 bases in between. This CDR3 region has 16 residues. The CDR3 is CASSLDRDTRKNIQYF. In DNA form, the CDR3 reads TGTGCCAGCAGCTTAGACAGGGACACTCGGAAAAACATTCAGTACTTC.

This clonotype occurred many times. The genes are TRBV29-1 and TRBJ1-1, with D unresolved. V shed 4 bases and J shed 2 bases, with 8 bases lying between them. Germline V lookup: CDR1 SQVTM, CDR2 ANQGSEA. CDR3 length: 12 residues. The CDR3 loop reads CSVGQPNTEAFF. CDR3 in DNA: TGCAGCGTTGGGCAGCCAAACACTGAAGCTTTCTTT. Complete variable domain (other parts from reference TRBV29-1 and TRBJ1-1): SAVISQKPSRDICQRGTSLTIQCQVDSQVTMMFWYRQQPGQSLTLIATANQGSEATYESGFVIDKFPISRPNLTFSTLTVSNMSPEDSSIYLCSVGQPNTEAFFGQGTRLTVV.

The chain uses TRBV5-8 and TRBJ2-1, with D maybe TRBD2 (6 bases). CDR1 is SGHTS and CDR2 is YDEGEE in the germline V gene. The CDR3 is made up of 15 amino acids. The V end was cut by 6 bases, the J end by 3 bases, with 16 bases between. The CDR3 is CASTQGTGGYNEQFF. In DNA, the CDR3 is TGTGCCAGCACCCAAGGGACCGGGGGCTACAATGAGCAGTTCTTC.

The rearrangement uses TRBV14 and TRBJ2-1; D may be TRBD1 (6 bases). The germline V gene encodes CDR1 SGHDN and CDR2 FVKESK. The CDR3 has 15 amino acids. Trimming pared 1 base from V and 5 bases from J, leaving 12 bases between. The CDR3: CASSQAHRVNNEQFF. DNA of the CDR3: TGTGCCAGCAGCCAAGCCCACAGGGTTAACAATGAGCAGTTCTTC.

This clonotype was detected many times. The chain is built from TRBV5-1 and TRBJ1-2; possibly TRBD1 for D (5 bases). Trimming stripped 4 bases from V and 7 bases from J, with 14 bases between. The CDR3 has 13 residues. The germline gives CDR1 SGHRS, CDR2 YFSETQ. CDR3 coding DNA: TGCGCCAGCAGCCAGGGTCTTGCAGTTGGCTACACCTTC. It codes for CASSQGLAVGYTF.

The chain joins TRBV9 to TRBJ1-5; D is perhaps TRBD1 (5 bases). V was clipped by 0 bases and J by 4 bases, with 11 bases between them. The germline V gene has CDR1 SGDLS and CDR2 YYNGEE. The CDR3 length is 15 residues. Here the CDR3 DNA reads TGTGCCAGCAGCGTAGGCCAGGGTAGGAATCAGCCCCAGCATTTT. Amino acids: CASSVGQGRNQPQHF.

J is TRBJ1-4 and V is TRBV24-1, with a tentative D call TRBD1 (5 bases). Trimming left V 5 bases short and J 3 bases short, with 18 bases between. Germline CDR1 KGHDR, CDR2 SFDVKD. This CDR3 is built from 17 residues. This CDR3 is CATSGGEGSDPNEKLFF. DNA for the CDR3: TGTGCCACCAGTGGAGGGGAGGGCAGCGATCCTAATGAAAAACTGTTTTTT.

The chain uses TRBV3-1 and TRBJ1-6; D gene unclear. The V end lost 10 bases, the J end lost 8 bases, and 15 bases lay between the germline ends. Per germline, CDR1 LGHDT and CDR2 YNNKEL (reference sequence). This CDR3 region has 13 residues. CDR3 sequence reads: CATPQGSHSPLHF. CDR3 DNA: TGTGCCACCCCTCAAGGTTCGCATTCACCCCTCCACTTT. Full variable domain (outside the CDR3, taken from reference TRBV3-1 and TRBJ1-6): DTAVSQTPKYLVTQMGNDKSIKCEQNLGHDTMYWYKQDSKKFLKIMFSYNNKELIINETVPNRFSPKSPDKAHLNLHINSLELGDSAVYFCATPQGSHSPLHFGNGTRLTVT.

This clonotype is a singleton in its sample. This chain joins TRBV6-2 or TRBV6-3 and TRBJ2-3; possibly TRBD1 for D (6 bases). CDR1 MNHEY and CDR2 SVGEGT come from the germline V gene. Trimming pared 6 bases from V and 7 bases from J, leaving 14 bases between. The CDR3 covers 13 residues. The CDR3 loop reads CASRETTGNTQYF. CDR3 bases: TGTGCCAGCAGGGAAACAACAGGGAATACGCAGTATTTT.

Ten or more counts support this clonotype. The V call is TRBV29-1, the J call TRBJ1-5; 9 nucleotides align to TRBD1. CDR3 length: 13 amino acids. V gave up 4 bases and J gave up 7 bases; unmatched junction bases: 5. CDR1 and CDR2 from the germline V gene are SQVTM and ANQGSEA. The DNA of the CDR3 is TGCAGCGTTGGGACAGGGGAGGGACAGCCCCAGCATTTT. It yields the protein CSVGTGEGQPQHF.

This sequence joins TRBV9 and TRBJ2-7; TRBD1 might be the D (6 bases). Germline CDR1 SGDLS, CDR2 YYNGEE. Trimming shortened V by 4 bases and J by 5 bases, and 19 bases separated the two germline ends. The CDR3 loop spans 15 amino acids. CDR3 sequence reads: CASSLSGTPGDEQYF. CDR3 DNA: TGTGCCAGCAGCCTTTCGGGGACACCTGGAGACGAGCAGTACTTC.

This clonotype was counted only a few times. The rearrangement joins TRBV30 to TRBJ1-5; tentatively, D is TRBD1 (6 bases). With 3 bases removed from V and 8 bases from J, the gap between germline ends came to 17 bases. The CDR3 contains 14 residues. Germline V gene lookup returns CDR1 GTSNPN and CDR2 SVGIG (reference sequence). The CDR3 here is CAWSPGDPGKPQHF. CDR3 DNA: TGTGCCTGGAGCCCAGGGGACCCGGGGAAGCCCCAGCATTTT.

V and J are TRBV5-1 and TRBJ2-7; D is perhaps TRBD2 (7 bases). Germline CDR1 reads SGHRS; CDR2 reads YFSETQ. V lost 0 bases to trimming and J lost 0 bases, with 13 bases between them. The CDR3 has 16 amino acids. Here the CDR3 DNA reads TGCGCCAGCAGCTTGGCCGGCGGGGGCCACTCCTACGAGCAGTACTTC. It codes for CASSLAGGGHSYEQYF.

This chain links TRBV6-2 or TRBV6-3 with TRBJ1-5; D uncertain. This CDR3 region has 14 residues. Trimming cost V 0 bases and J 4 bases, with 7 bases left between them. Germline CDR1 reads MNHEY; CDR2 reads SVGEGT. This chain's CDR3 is CASSYSIGNQPQHF. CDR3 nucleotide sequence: TGTGCCAGCAGTTACTCAATAGGTAATCAGCCCCAGCATTTT.

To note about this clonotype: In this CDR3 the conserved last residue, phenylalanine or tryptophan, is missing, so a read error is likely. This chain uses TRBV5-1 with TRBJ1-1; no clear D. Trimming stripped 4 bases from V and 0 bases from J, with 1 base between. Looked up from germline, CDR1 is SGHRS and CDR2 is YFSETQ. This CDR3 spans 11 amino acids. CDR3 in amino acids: CASSLNTEAFL. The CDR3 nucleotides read TGCGCCAGCAGCCTGAACACTGAAGCTTTCCTT.

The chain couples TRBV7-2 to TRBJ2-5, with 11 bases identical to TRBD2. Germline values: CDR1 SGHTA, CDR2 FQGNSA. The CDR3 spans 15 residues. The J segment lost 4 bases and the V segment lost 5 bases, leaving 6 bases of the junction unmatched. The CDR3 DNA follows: TGTGCCAGCAGCCAAGTAGCGGGGGGGGGAGAGACCCAGTACTTC. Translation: CASSQVAGGGETQYF.

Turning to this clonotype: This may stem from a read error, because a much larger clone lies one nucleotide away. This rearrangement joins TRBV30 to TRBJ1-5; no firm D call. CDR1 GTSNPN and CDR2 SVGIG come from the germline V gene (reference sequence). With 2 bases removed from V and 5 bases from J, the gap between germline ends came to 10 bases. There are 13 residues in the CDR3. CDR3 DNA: TGTGCCTGGAGTACCCGTAAAGATCAGCCCCAGCATTTT. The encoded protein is CAWSTRKDQPQHF.

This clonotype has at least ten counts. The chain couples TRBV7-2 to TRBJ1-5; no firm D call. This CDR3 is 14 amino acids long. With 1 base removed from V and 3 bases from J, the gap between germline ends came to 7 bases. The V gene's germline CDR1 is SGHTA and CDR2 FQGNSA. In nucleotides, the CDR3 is TGTGCCAGCAGCTTAGGCGGAGACAATCAGCCCCAGCATTTT. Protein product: CASSLGGDNQPQHF.